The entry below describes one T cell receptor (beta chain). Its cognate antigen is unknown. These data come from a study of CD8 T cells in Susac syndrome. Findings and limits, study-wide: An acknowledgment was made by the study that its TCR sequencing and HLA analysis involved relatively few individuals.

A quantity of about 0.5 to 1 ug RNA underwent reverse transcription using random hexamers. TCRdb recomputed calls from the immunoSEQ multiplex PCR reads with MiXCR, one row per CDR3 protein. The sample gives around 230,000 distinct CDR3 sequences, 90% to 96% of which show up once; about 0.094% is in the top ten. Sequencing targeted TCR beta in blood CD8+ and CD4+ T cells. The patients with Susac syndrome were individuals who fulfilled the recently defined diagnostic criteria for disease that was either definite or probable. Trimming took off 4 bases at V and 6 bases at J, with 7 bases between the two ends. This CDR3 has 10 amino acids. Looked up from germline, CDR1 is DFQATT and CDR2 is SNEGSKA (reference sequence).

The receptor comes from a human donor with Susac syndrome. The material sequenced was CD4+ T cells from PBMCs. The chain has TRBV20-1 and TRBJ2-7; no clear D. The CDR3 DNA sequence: TGCAGTGCTAAAATCGGCGAGCAGTACTTC. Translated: CSAKIGEQYF.